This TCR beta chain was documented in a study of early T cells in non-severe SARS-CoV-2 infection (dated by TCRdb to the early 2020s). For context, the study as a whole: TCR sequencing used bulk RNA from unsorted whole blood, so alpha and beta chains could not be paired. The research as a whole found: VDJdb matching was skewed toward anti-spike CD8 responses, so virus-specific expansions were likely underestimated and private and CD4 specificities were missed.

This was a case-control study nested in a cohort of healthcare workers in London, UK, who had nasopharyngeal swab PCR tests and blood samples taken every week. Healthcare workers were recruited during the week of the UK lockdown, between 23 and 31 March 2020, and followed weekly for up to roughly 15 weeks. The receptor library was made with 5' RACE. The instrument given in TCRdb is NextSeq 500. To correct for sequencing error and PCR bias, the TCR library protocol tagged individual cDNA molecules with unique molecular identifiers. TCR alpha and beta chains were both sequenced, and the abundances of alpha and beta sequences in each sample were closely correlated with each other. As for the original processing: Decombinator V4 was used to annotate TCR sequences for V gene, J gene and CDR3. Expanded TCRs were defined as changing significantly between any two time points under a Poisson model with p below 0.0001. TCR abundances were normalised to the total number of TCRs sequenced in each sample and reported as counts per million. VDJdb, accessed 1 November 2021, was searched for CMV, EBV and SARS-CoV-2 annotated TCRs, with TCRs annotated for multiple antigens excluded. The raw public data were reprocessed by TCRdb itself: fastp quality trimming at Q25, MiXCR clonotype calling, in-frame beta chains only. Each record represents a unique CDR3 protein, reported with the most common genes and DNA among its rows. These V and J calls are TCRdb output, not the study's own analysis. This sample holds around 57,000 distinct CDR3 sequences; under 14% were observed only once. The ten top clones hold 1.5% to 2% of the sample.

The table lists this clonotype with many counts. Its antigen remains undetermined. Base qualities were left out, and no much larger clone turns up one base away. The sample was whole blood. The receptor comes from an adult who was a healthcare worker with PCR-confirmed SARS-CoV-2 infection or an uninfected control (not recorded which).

This receptor carries the CDR3 CSVITQSAAFNNEQFF. The bases read TGCAGTGTCATAACACAGAGCGCGGCCTTCAACAATGAGCAGTTCTTC. The rearranged chain carries TRBV20-1 and TRBJ2-1, with the D gene too uncertain to name. The CDR3 numbers 16 residues from cysteine through phenylalanine. CDR3 DNA only is kept here, 48 bases in frame from base 1. V is pared back by 7 bases and J by 5 bases, with 24 bases lying between the germline termini. The germline V gene (reference sequence) provides CDR1 DFQATT and CDR2 SNEGSKA.